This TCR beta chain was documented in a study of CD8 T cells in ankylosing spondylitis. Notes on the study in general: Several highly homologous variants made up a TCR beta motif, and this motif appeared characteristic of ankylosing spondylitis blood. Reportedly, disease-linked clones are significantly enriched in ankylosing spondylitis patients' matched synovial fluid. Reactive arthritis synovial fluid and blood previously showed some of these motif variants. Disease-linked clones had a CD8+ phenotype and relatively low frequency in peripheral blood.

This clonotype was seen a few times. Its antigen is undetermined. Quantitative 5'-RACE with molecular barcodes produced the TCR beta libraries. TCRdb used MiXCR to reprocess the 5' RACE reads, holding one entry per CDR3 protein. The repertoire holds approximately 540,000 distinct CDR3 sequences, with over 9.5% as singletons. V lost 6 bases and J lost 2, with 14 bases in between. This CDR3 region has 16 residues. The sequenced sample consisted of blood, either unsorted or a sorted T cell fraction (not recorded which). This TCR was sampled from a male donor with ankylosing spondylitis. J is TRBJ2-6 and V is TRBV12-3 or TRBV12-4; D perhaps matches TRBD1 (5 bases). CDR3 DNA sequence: TGTGCCAGCAGCTCCCCGACAGACACTGGGGCCAACGTCCTGACTTTC. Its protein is CASSSPTDTGANVLTF.